Below are 19 T cell receptor beta chains sequenced from a single sample in a study of blood T cell repertoires in COVID-19. Produced via immunoSEQ multiplex PCR; TCRdb's table is partial and in-frame only. The sample lists more than 300,000 clones, around 86% occurring once. Sequencing was carried out using PBMCs or T cells enriched from blood (not recorded which). The source is a man aged 25-45 years who had recovered from COVID-19.

V and J are TRBV7-8 and TRBJ1-1; D gene uncertain. CDR1 is SGHVS and CDR2 is FQNEAQ in the germline V gene. The CDR3 length is 15 residues. V dropped 4 bases and J dropped 1 base, with 13 bases sitting between them. The CDR3 region has the DNA TGTGCCAGCAGCTCTCGAGGATTGAGGAACACTGAAGCTTTCTTT. It translates to CASSSRGLRNTEAFF.

The rearrangement joins TRBV29-1 to TRBJ2-2; TRBD2 matches 8 bases. The V gene end was trimmed by 6 bases and the J gene end by 4 bases; junction bases not matched to a gene: 7. Germline lookup yields CDR1 SQVTM and CDR2 ANQGSEA. CDR3 length equals 14 residues. The CDR3 coding sequence is TGCAGCGTGCGGGGGGCCCCGAGCACCGGGGAGCTGTTTTTT. It codes for CSVRGAPSTGELFF.

This clone appeared a few times. This chain links TRBV19 with TRBJ2-2; D is undetermined. The CDR3 loop spans 15 amino acids. The V gene's germline CDR1 is LNHDA and CDR2 SQIVND (reference sequence). V lost 5 bases and J 4 bases, leaving 14 bases between the germline ends. The DNA of the CDR3 is TGTGCCAGTAGTGCCGCCCGGGTCCGCACCGGGGAGCTGTTTTTT. Its protein is CASSAARVRTGELFF.

The chain uses TRBV7-8 and TRBJ2-1, with 8 bases identical to TRBD2. V was clipped by 7 bases and J by 5 bases; unmatched bases: 10. This CDR3 spans 15 amino acids. The germline V gene has CDR1 SGHVS and CDR2 FQNEAQ. Here the CDR3 reads CASTSKRGPNNEQFF. The DNA for the CDR3 is TGTGCCAGCACCTCAAAGCGGGGGCCGAACAATGAGCAGTTCTTC.

The rearrangement links TRBV6-5 to TRBJ2-6, with a weak D call TRBD1 (5 bases). The CDR3 runs 16 residues. V lost 0 bases and J lost 2, with 8 bases in between. Germline assignment: CDR1 MNHEY and CDR2 SVGAGI. This chain's CDR3 is CASSYSLGAGANVLTF. The CDR3 coding sequence is TGTGCCAGCAGTTACTCTCTAGGGGCTGGGGCCAACGTCCTGACTTTC.

The V and J genes are TRBV6-5 and TRBJ2-7; weak D call: TRBD2 (6 bases). In germline, CDR1 is MNHEY, CDR2 SVGAGI. Trimming cost V 2 bases and J 3 bases, with 14 bases left between them. The CDR3 loop spans 15 amino acids. The CDR3 sequence is CASSYGQRALYEQYF. In nucleotides, the CDR3 is TGTGCCAGCAGTTACGGCCAGCGGGCCCTCTACGAGCAGTACTTC.

The genes are TRBV27 and TRBJ1-1, with D tentatively TRBD1 (5 bases). The CDR3 extends over 13 amino acids. Germline V gives CDR1 MNHEY, CDR2 SMNVEV (reference sequence). V lost 8 bases to trimming and J lost 10 bases, with 20 bases between them. DNA of the CDR3: TGTGCCAGCGGTGAATGGGCAGGGATCCGAGCTTTCTTT. Its protein product is CASGEWAGIRAFF.

The CDR3 protein is CASSPAGPTYNSPLHF. The DNA for the CDR3 is TGTGCCAGCAGCCCGGCGGGTCCGACCTATAATTCACCCCTCCACTTT. The V and J genes are TRBV11-2 and TRBJ1-6; D gene ambiguous. The CDR3 runs 16 residues. Trimming took off 5 bases at V and 2 bases at J, with 13 bases between the two ends. The V gene's germline CDR1 is SGHAT and CDR2 FQNNGV.

This chain joins TRBV7-6 and TRBJ2-1, with TRBD2 identical over 10 bases. V lost 1 base, J lost 7 bases, and 4 bases stayed unmatched. Germline CDR1 is SGHVS and CDR2 is FNYEAQ. The CDR3 is 15 residues long. DNA of the CDR3: TGTGCCAGCAGCTTAGGCGCTAGCGGGGGAAATGAGCAGTTCTTC. Translation: CASSLGASGGNEQFF.

The V gene is TRBV10-2, the J gene TRBJ1-5, with D hard to call. V gave up 3 bases and J gave up 2 bases, with 14 bases separating them. The CDR3 sequence is 16 residues long. The germline V gene encodes CDR1 WSHSY and CDR2 SAAADI. CDR3 region: CASSEAAAQGNQPQHF. The CDR3 nucleotides are TGCGCCAGCAGTGAAGCGGCAGCTCAAGGCAATCAGCCCCAGCATTTT.

Here the CDR3 DNA reads TGCGCCAGCAGTGACGGCGGGGGGACCTACGAGCAGTACTTC. Its protein is CASSDGGGTYEQYF. The V call is TRBV10-1, the J call TRBJ2-7; 8 bases fit TRBD2. The length of the CDR3 is 14 residues. V trimming: 3 bases; J trimming: 2 bases; junction bases outside the gene matches: 3. From germline, CDR1 is WNHNN and CDR2 SYGVQD (reference sequence).

This sequence joins TRBV7-9 and TRBJ2-6, with 8 bases aligning to TRBD2. Germline-derived CDR1 and CDR2 are SEHNR and FQNEAQ (reference sequence). V shed 5 bases and J 0 bases; nucleotides not matched to a gene: 12. This CDR3 comprises 19 residues. The chain's CDR3 is CASSHVPGLDDSGANVLTF. CDR3 in DNA: TGTGCCAGCAGCCATGTTCCGGGACTAGACGACTCTGGGGCCAACGTCCTGACTTTC. The full variable domain, completed using reference TRBV7-9 and TRBJ2-6, is DTGVSQNPRHKITKRGQNVTFRCDPISEHNRLYWYRQTLGQGPEFLTYFQNEAQLEKSRLLSDRFSAERPKGSFSTLEIQRTEQGDSAMYLCASSHVPGLDDSGANVLTFGAGSRLTVL.

This clone has a handful of counts. The chain recombines TRBV6-5 with TRBJ2-2; 9 bases line up with TRBD2. Germline V gene sequence: CDR1 MNHEY, CDR2 SVGAGI. This CDR3 is 15 amino acids long. V shed 8 bases, J shed 3 bases, and the junction held 7 bases outside the gene matches. CDR3 protein: CASSPSGADTGELFF. The CDR3 bases are TGTGCCAGCTCCCCTAGCGGGGCGGACACCGGGGAGCTGTTTTTT.

In DNA, the CDR3 is TGCGCCAGCAGCCCTAGCGTCGACAATGAGCAGTTCTTC. Amino acids: CASSPSVDNEQFF. The chain is built from TRBV5-1 and TRBJ2-1, with D perhaps matching TRBD2 (6 bases). The CDR3 is 13 residues long. V was clipped by 4 bases and J by 5 bases, with 10 bases between them. Per germline, CDR1 SGHRS and CDR2 YFSETQ.

The chain uses TRBV10-2 and TRBJ2-2; TRBD2 matches 8 bases. After removal of 2 bases from V and 6 bases from J, the junction contained 5 bases not matched to a gene. This CDR3 has 15 amino acids. Per the germline V gene, CDR1 is WSHSY and CDR2 is SAAADI. Here the CDR3 reads CASSEGGLVPGELFF. CDR3 coding DNA: TGCGCCAGCAGTGAGGGGGGACTAGTTCCCGGGGAGCTGTTTTTT.

The chain combines TRBV5-6 with TRBJ1-6; maybe TRBD1 (6 bases). CDR1 and CDR2 (germline): SGHDT, YYEEEE. Between the trimmed V and J ends, which lost 1 base and 10 bases, there was a span of 9 bases. The CDR3 runs to 13 residues. CDR3 region: CASSLTRGSPLHF. As DNA, the CDR3 is TGTGCCAGCAGCTTGACAAGGGGGTCACCCCTCCACTTT.

This rearrangement joins TRBV18 to TRBJ1-1; unclear D gene. This CDR3 spans 16 amino acids. CDR1 is KGHSH, CDR2 LQKENI, per germline. Between the trimmed V and J ends, which lost 3 bases and 5 bases, there was a span of 19 bases. CDR3 bases: TGTGCCAGCTCACCCCGTACAGTCGGTAGCGGGACTGAAGCTTTCTTT. It specifies CASSPRTVGSGTEAFF.

The rearrangement links TRBV15 to TRBJ2-1; 9 bases map to TRBD1. With 3 bases clipped from V and 8 bases from J, the junction kept 5 bases outside the gene matches. CDR1 is LNHNV and CDR2 is YYDKDF in the germline V gene (reference sequence). The length of the CDR3 is 14 residues. CDR3 region: CATSSVWTGDEQFF. CDR3 coding DNA: TGTGCCACCAGCAGTGTTTGGACAGGGGATGAGCAGTTCTTC. Filled out from reference TRBV15 and TRBJ2-1, the complete variable domain reads DAMVIQNPRYQVTQFGKPVTLSCSQTLNHNVMYWYQQKSSQAPKLLFHYYDKDFNNEADTPDNFQSRRPNTSFCFLDIRSPGLGDTAMYLCATSSVWTGDEQFFGPGTRLTVL.

CDR3 loop: CASSLQGLWGYTF. In nucleotides, the CDR3 is TGTGCCAGCAGCTTACAGGGTTTATGGGGCTACACCTTC. J is TRBJ1-2 and V is TRBV7-9; D is possibly TRBD1 (5 bases). With 2 bases removed from V and 8 bases from J, the gap between germline ends came to 12 bases. Germline values: CDR1 SEHNR, CDR2 FQNEAQ (reference sequence). The CDR3 is 13 residues long.